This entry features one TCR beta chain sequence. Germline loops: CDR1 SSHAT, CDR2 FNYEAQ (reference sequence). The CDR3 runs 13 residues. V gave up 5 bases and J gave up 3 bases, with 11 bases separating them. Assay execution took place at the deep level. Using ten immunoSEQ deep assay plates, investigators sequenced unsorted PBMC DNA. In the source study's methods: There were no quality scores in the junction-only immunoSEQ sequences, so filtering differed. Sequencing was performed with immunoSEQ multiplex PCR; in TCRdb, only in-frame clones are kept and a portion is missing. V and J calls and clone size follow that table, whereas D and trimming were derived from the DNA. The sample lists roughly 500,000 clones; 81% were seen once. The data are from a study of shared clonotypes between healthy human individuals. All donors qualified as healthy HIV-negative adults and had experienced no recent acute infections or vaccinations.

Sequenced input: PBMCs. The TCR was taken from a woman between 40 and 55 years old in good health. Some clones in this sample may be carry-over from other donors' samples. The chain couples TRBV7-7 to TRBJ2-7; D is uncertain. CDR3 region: CASSLNLDYEQYF. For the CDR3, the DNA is TGTGCCAGCAGCCTTAATTTGGACTACGAGCAGTACTTC.